Shown below are 26 T cell receptor beta chains from a single sample sequenced in a study of cytomegalovirus exposure and HLA in healthy donors. PCR primers comprised 60 Vbeta and 13 Jbeta primers. Only in-frame clones appear in the TCRdb table, and some are missing; sequencing was by immunoSEQ multiplex PCR. The sample has roughly 120,000 clones, about 73% seen once. The sequenced sample consisted of PBMCs. These receptors were collected from a woman aged 45-65 years in good health and CMV-seropositive.

The CDR3 is CASSLYRQGEREAFF. The CDR3 region has the DNA TGTGCCAGCAGCCTATATAGACAGGGGGAACGGGAAGCTTTCTTT. The chain is built from TRBV5-6 and TRBJ1-1; 9 nucleotides align to TRBD1. This CDR3 comprises 15 residues. Trimming took 4 bases from V and 8 from J; bases not matched to a gene: 12. Germline V lookup: CDR1 SGHDT, CDR2 YYEEEE.

This rearrangement joins TRBV28 to TRBJ2-5, with D unresolved. The J call is in doubt because the DNA end fits TRBJ2-7 better. Germline loops: CDR1 MDHEN, CDR2 SYDVKM. The CDR3 length is 12 residues. The CDR3 spells CASSFYSYEQYF. The CDR3 DNA reads TGTGCCAGCAGTTTCTATTCCTACGAGCAGTACTTC.

J is TRBJ2-1 and V is TRBV18; the match to TRBD1 covers 7 bases. The germline V gene has CDR1 KGHSH and CDR2 LQKENI. This CDR3 is built from 15 residues. J lost 2 bases, V lost 3 bases, and 4 bases had no gene match. CDR3 sequence reads: CASSPGQDTYNEQFF. DNA of the CDR3: TGTGCCAGCTCACCCGGACAGGACACCTACAATGAGCAGTTCTTC.

This clone was counted between two and nine times. This chain uses TRBV11-2 with TRBJ1-5, with TRBD1 identical over 11 bases. The germline V gene encodes CDR1 SGHAT and CDR2 FQNNGV. The J segment lost 3 bases and the V segment lost 5 bases, leaving 6 bases of the junction unmatched. CDR3 size: 16 residues. This CDR3 is CASSPGQGGLNQPQHF. The CDR3, as DNA: TGTGCCAGCAGCCCGGGACAGGGGGGACTCAATCAGCCCCAGCATTTT. The full variable domain, in which reference TRBV11-2 and TRBJ1-5 provide the parts outside the CDR3, is EAGVAQSPRYKIIEKRQSVAFWCNPISGHATLYWYQQILGQGPKLLIQFQNNGVVDDSQLPKDRFSAERLKGVDSTLKIQPAKLEDSAVYLCASSPGQGGLNQPQHFGDGTRLSIL.

V and J are TRBV7-3 and TRBJ2-1; possible D gene TRBD2, 7 bases. CDR3 size: 17 residues. Germline values: CDR1 SGHTA, CDR2 FQGTGA. The V end was cut by 5 bases, the J end by 6 bases, with 23 bases between. The CDR3 DNA sequence: TGTGCCAGCAGCCCCCTAGGGGGGGGCATCCTCATCAATGAGCAGTTCTTC. The encoded protein is CASSPLGGGILINEQFF.

V usage is TRBV5-6 and J usage is TRBJ1-2; 7 bases map to TRBD1. J lost 3 bases, V lost 2 bases, and 13 bases had no gene match. Germline CDR1 and CDR2: SGHDT and YYEEEE. The CDR3 length is 17 residues. The CDR3 DNA is TGTGCCAGCAGCTTATTAACAGGGGTGCTGAGGGACTATGGCTACACCTTC. It encodes CASSLLTGVLRDYGYTF.

This chain uses TRBV28 with TRBJ1-1, with D possibly being TRBD1 (5 bases). CDR1 and CDR2 from the germline V gene are MDHEN and SYDVKM. The CDR3 is 14 residues long. V lost 4 bases, J lost 4 bases, and 13 bases lay in between. Here the CDR3 DNA reads TGTGCCAGCAGTTACCGGACGGGACTCACTGAAGCTTTCTTT. Protein sequence: CASSYRTGLTEAFF.

The chain has TRBV30 and TRBJ2-7; D remains ambiguous. The CDR3 contains 18 residues. Trimming removed 0 bases at V and 0 bases at J, with 21 bases between. CDR1 is GTSNPN, CDR2 SVGIG, per germline (reference sequence). The DNA of the CDR3 is TGTGCCTGGAGTGTGTCGGTGAGCCGAGCCGGGTCCTCCTACGAGCAGTACTTC. It encodes CAWSVSVSRAGSSYEQYF.

The V call is TRBV4-3, the J call TRBJ2-3; D is possibly TRBD2 (5 bases). V lost 1 base and J 4 bases, leaving 9 bases between the germline ends. The CDR3 is made up of 14 amino acids. Per germline, CDR1 LGHNA and CDR2 YSLEER. CDR3 bases: TGCGCCAGCAGCCAAGCGGGGTCTGCAGATACGCAGTATTTT. Translation: CASSQAGSADTQYF.

The J gene is TRBJ1-2, the V gene TRBV15, with 7 bases identical to TRBD1. The germline V gene encodes CDR1 LNHNV and CDR2 YYDKDF (reference sequence). This CDR3 is 15 amino acids long. V lost 2 bases and J lost 4; bases outside the gene matches: 7. CDR3 coding DNA: TGTGCCACCAGCAGAAGTATGGGACAGAGCTATGGCTACACCTTC. Translation: CATSRSMGQSYGYTF.

J is TRBJ2-7 and V is TRBV2; D might be TRBD2 (6 bases). This CDR3 region has 13 residues. Trimming left V 8 bases short and J 1 base short, with 12 bases between. Germline V lookup: CDR1 SNHLY, CDR2 FYNNEI. This chain's CDR3 is CASLTGVSYEQYF. CDR3 DNA sequence: TGTGCCAGCCTGACGGGGGTGTCCTACGAGCAGTACTTC. Variable domain in full (rest from reference TRBV2 and TRBJ2-7): EPEVTQTPSHQVTQMGQEVILRCVPISNHLYFYWYRQILGQKVEFLVSFYNNEISEKSEIFDDQFSVERPDGSNFTLKIRSTKLEDSAMYFCASLTGVSYEQYFGPGTRLTVT.

The chain recombines TRBV5-1 with TRBJ2-3; D is unclear. V lost 4 bases and J 6 bases, leaving 12 bases between the germline ends. The CDR3 extends over 13 amino acids. Per germline, CDR1 SGHRS and CDR2 YFSETQ. The CDR3 spells CASSPTHRDTQYF. The CDR3 bases are TGCGCCAGCAGCCCCACTCATCGGGATACGCAGTATTTT. The complete variable domain, with remaining parts taken from reference TRBV5-1 and TRBJ2-3, reads KAGVTQTPRYLIKTRGQQVTLSCSPISGHRSVSWYQQTPGQGLQFLFEYFSETQRNKGNFPGRFSGRQFSNSRSEMNVSTLELGDSALYLCASSPTHRDTQYFGPGTRLTVL.

The V call is TRBV9, the J call TRBJ1-3; no reliable D call. The CDR3 length is 15 residues. Trimming removed 3 bases from V and 1 base from J, with 11 bases in between. CDR1 is SGDLS and CDR2 is YYNGEE in the germline V gene. The CDR3 loop reads CASSEALRSGNTIYF. DNA for the CDR3: TGTGCCAGCAGCGAGGCCCTCAGGTCTGGAAACACCATATATTTT.

The chain combines TRBV14 with TRBJ1-4; a weak D match, TRBD1 (5 bases). The CDR3 spans 17 residues. Germline V gives CDR1 SGHDN, CDR2 FVKESK. V was cut by 0 bases and J by 2 bases, with 13 bases left in between. Here the CDR3 DNA reads TGTGCCAGCAGCCAAGATCGGGGGAGTGAGACTAATGAAAAACTGTTTTTT. Translation: CASSQDRGSETNEKLFF.

This chain uses TRBV7-9 with TRBJ1-2, with D possibly TRBD1 on 5 matching bases. The germline CDR1 and CDR2 sequences are SEHNR and FQNEAQ (reference sequence). V was trimmed by 5 bases and J by 4 bases, leaving 17 bases between them. CDR3 size: 15 residues. The CDR3 sequence: CASSTETEPVYGYTF. The CDR3 DNA sequence: TGTGCCAGCAGCACCGAGACAGAGCCGGTCTATGGCTACACCTTC. The whole variable domain, filled in from reference TRBV7-9 and TRBJ1-2, reads DTGVSQNPRHKITKRGQNVTFRCDPISEHNRLYWYRQTLGQGPEFLTYFQNEAQLEKSRLLSDRFSAERPKGSFSTLEIQRTEQGDSAMYLCASSTETEPVYGYTFGSGTRLTVV.

The J gene is TRBJ2-5, the V gene TRBV2; possible D gene TRBD1, 6 bases. The CDR3 extends over 17 amino acids. Germline V gene data show CDR1 as SNHLY and CDR2 as FYNNEI. Trimming shortened V by 7 bases and J by 6 bases, and 27 bases separated the two germline ends. CDR3 nucleotide sequence: TGTGCCAGCACGGACCGACCGGGACCCCAGGGGACCAAGACCCAGTACTTC. Translation: CASTDRPGPQGTKTQYF. The variable domain in full, with the rest retrieved from reference TRBV2 and TRBJ2-5, is EPEVTQTPSHQVTQMGQEVILRCVPISNHLYFYWYRQILGQKVEFLVSFYNNEISEKSEIFDDQFSVERPDGSNFTLKIRSTKLEDSAMYFCASTDRPGPQGTKTQYFGPGTRLLVL.

This chain connects TRBV7-9 to TRBJ1-5; D is ambiguous. V gave up 3 bases and J gave up 6 bases, with 6 bases separating them. CDR3 length: 12 residues. The V gene's germline CDR1 is SEHNR and CDR2 FQNEAQ (reference sequence). CDR3 DNA: TGTGCCAGCAGCTTTGGAGGTCAGCCCCAGCATTTT. Encoded protein: CASSFGGQPQHF.

The chain is built from TRBV18 and TRBJ1-2, with a weak D call TRBD1 (6 bases). Germline CDR1 is KGHSH and CDR2 is LQKENI. This CDR3 contains 14 residues. V shed 2 bases and J shed 4 bases, with 11 bases lying between them. For the CDR3, the DNA is TGTGCCAGCTCACCAAGACCGACAGGCTATGGCTACACCTTC. Its protein product is CASSPRPTGYGYTF.

V usage is TRBV11-2 and J usage is TRBJ2-1; 9 bases agree with TRBD2. The V gene's germline CDR1 is SGHAT and CDR2 FQNNGV. J was trimmed by 8 bases and V by 2 bases; bases with no gene match: 7. This CDR3 has 15 amino acids. CDR3 loop: CASSLSAGGVDEQFF. As DNA, the CDR3 is TGTGCCAGCAGCTTATCAGCGGGGGGCGTCGATGAGCAGTTCTTC.

The chain carries TRBV2 and TRBJ2-1; 7 bases are shared with TRBD1. The CDR3 has 15 residues. CDR1 and CDR2 (germline): SNHLY, FYNNEI. The trim removed 2 bases at V and 5 bases at J, leaving 6 bases unmatched. DNA for the CDR3: TGTGCCAGCAGTGAATTGACAGGGCCCAACAATGAGCAGTTCTTC. Translated, it gives CASSELTGPNNEQFF.

CDR3 loop: CASSLGQIYGYTF. In nucleotides, the CDR3 is TGTGCCAGCAGTTTAGGACAGATCTATGGCTACACCTTC. The chain combines TRBV27 with TRBJ1-2; a possible D gene is TRBD1 (6 bases). Trimming removed 2 bases from V and 4 bases from J, with 8 bases in between. The CDR3 is 13 residues long. CDR1 is MNHEY, CDR2 SMNVEV, per germline (reference sequence).

This chain connects TRBV5-5 to TRBJ1-1; maybe TRBD1 (6 bases). This CDR3 comprises 15 residues. V was clipped by 2 bases and J by 6 bases, with 17 bases between them. Germline values: CDR1 SGHKS, CDR2 YYEKEE (reference sequence). CDR3 sequence (DNA): TGTGCCAGCAGCTTCACGGGGGGCAGGGGCGCTGAAGCTTTCTTT. Translated: CASSFTGGRGAEAFF.

V gene TRBV27 combines with J gene TRBJ2-7, with D possibly being TRBD2 (6 bases). CDR3 length: 17 amino acids. The germline V and J ends were trimmed by 4 bases and 2 bases, with 21 bases remaining between them. Germline V gene data show CDR1 as MNHEY and CDR2 as SMNVEV (reference sequence). In nucleotides, the CDR3 is TGTGCCAGCAGTTCTCAAATCGGGCGGGGCGAGACCTACGAGCAGTACTTC. This codes for CASSSQIGRGETYEQYF.

The chain combines TRBV11-2 with TRBJ2-1, with a possible D match to TRBD2 (5 bases). CDR1 SGHAT and CDR2 FQNNGV come from the germline V gene. V was clipped by 0 bases and J by 8 bases, with 23 bases between them. The length of the CDR3 is 18 residues. The CDR3 here is CASSLDLSAEAFVDEQFF. The DNA of the CDR3 is TGTGCCAGCAGCTTAGATCTGTCCGCGGAGGCGTTTGTAGATGAGCAGTTCTTC.

This clone was seen a single time. The chain links TRBV5-1 to TRBJ1-2; 7 nucleotides match TRBD1. The CDR3 runs to 15 residues. The germline gives CDR1 SGHRS, CDR2 YFSETQ. Germline trimming cut 0 bases from V and 4 bases from J; bases unmatched to any gene: 6. The CDR3 is CASSLALGTAYGYTF. CDR3 nucleotides: TGCGCCAGCAGCTTGGCCTTAGGGACAGCCTATGGCTACACCTTC.

The table lists this clone with a few counts. The V and J genes are TRBV6-5 and TRBJ1-4, with D possibly matching TRBD1 (6 bases). The CDR3 consists of 14 residues. The V end lost 8 bases, the J end lost 7 bases, and 17 bases lay between the germline ends. Germline CDR1 is MNHEY and CDR2 is SVGAGI. The chain's CDR3 is CASLIPRGREKLFF. CDR3 nucleotides: TGTGCCAGCCTCATTCCCAGGGGACGTGAAAAACTGTTTTTT.